A selection of T cell receptor beta chains follows, all from one sample in a study of OX40 agonist ivuxolimab in advanced cancers. The repertoire was sequenced with immunoSEQ multiplex PCR; TCRdb's copy has only in-frame clones and lacks some. This sample has roughly 50,000 clones; around 90% occur once, and the top ten carry 11%. This specimen was CD4+ or CD8+ T cells sorted from blood, taken in a trial of the OX40 agonist ivuxolimab. These receptors were taken from an adult with an advanced solid tumor such as melanoma, head and neck, liver or kidney cancer. CDR3s include the opening cysteine and the closing phenylalanine or tryptophan. Fields, in order: CDR3 DNA, CDR3 protein, D gene, J gene, clone size, V gene. The D gene is left open where the match is weak. The size entry is marked missing in some rows and otherwise reads once, few, many or a size class.

DNA: TGTGCCAGCAGCTTAGGAGATCTAGGACTAGCGGGACCCACAGATACGCAGTATTTT
CDR3: CASSLGDLGLAGPTDTQYF
D: TRBD2
J: TRBJ2-3
size: .
V: TRBV7-9

DNA: TGTGCCAGCAGCTTACGTCCTTACGAGCAGTACTTC
CDR3: CASSLRPYEQYF
D: .
J: TRBJ2-7
size: .
V: TRBV7-9

DNA: TGTGCCAGCAGCTTCAGTACCAGGGCTCTCATGAACACTGAAGCTTTCTTT
CDR3: CASSFSTRALMNTEAFF
D: .
J: TRBJ1-1
size: .
V: TRBV13

DNA: TGTGCCAGCAGCTTAGGACTAGCGGGAGTGAATGAGCAGTTCTTC
CDR3: CASSLGLAGVNEQFF
D: TRBD2
J: TRBJ2-1
size: .
V: TRBV11-1

DNA: TGTGCCAGCAGTCAACCGGGGACACACTCCTACGAGCAGTACTTC
CDR3: CASSQPGTHSYEQYF
D: .
J: TRBJ2-7
size: .
V: TRBV6-6

DNA: TGTGCCAGCAGCTCGACTAGCGGAAAGTACTTC
CDR3: CASSSTSGKYF
D: TRBD2
J: TRBJ2-7
size: medium-sized
V: TRBV7-9

DNA: TGTGCCATCGACCCCGAGGGGCGGTTAGGCACCGGGGAGCTGTTTTTT
CDR3: CAIDPEGRLGTGELFF
D: .
J: TRBJ2-2
size: .
V: TRBV10-3

DNA: TGTGCCAGCAGCGGGACAGATAACACTGAAGCTTTCTTT
CDR3: CASSGTDNTEAFF
D: .
J: TRBJ1-1
size: once
V: TRBV9

DNA: TGTGCCAGCAGCTTATCCAGAGCTGAAGCTTTCTTT
CDR3: CASSLSRAEAFF
D: .
J: TRBJ1-1
size: few
V: TRBV7-9

DNA: TGTGCCAGCCGATCGTGGGGCACCGGGGAGCTGTTTTTT
CDR3: CASRSWGTGELFF
D: .
J: TRBJ2-2
size: .
V: TRBV28

DNA: TGCAGCGTTGAAGACGGGACACTCCTATGCGAGCAGTACTTC
CDR3: CSVEDGTLLCEQYF
D: .
J: TRBJ2-7
size: .
V: TRBV29-1

DNA: TGTGCCAGCAGTCGTGATTTAGGACAACTATACGAGCAGTACTTC
CDR3: CASSRDLGQLYEQYF
D: .
J: TRBJ2-7
size: .
V: TRBV5-4

DNA: TGTGCCAGTAGTATTAGAGACCTGAACACTGAAGCTTTCTTT
CDR3: CASSIRDLNTEAFF
D: .
J: TRBJ1-1
size: .
V: TRBV19

DNA: TGTGCCAGCAGCTTAGGACTAGCGGGAGGAGAGACCCAGTACTTC
CDR3: CASSLGLAGGETQYF
D: TRBD2
J: TRBJ2-5
size: .
V: TRBV7-9

DNA: TGTGCCAGCAGCTACGCGGCAGGAGCTTTCTTT
CDR3: CASSYAAGAFF
D: .
J: TRBJ1-1
size: .
V: TRBV6-1

DNA: TGTGCCAGCAGTTACGGGAATGCGGGGGGGGAGACCCAGTACTTC
CDR3: CASSYGNAGGETQYF
D: TRBD2
J: TRBJ2-5
size: .
V: TRBV6-6

DNA: TGCGCCAGCAGCCACCCCGACTACACGGGGCCTAACTATGGCTACACCTTC
CDR3: CASSHPDYTGPNYGYTF
D: .
J: TRBJ1-2
size: .
V: TRBV4-3

DNA: TGTGCCAGCAGCCAAGGTCTTAATGAAAAACTGTTTTTT
CDR3: CASSQGLNEKLFF
D: .
J: TRBJ1-4
size: .
V: TRBV13

DNA: TGCGCCAGCGGCTACACAGATACGCAGTATTTT
CDR3: CASGYTDTQYF
D: .
J: TRBJ2-3
size: .
V: TRBV5-1

DNA: TGCAGCGTTGAAGACCTAGCGGGTGTCTTTAATGAGCAGTTCTTC
CDR3: CSVEDLAGVFNEQFF
D: TRBD2
J: TRBJ2-1
size: .
V: TRBV29-1

DNA: TGCGCCAGCAGCCAAGTGGAGGGAGAGGAGCAGTTCTTC
CDR3: CASSQVEGEEQFF
D: .
J: TRBJ2-1
size: .
V: TRBV4-1

DNA: TGCAGCGTAGGTGGACAGGGGACGGGGCCCCAGCATTTT
CDR3: CSVGGQGTGPQHF
D: TRBD1
J: TRBJ1-5
size: few
V: TRBV29-1

DNA: TGTGCCAGCAGGGTAAAAAGCCCACTAGGAGATACGCAGTATTTT
CDR3: CASRVKSPLGDTQYF
D: .
J: TRBJ2-3
size: .
V: TRBV7-9

DNA: TGTGCCAGCAGTGTGGGGCAAGAAGCTTTCTTT
CDR3: CASSVGQEAFF
D: .
J: TRBJ1-1
size: .
V: TRBV2

DNA: TGTGCCAGCAGCGTTGGATACACCGGGGAGCTGTTTTTT
CDR3: CASSVGYTGELFF
D: .
J: TRBJ2-2
size: .
V: TRBV7-2

DNA: TGTGCCAGCAGCTGGGGACAGGGAGAGACTGTATTT
CDR3: CASSWGQGETVF
D: TRBD1
J: TRBJ1-1
size: few
V: TRBV7-9

DNA: TGTGCCAGCAGCTCGAACTACGGGACAGTCTATGGCTACACCTTC
CDR3: CASSSNYGTVYGYTF
D: TRBD1
J: TRBJ1-2
size: once
V: TRBV7-2

DNA: TGTGCCAGCAGTTACTCTCAGGTCTACGAGCAGTACTTC
CDR3: CASSYSQVYEQYF
D: .
J: TRBJ2-7
size: .
V: TRBV6-6

DNA: TGTGCCAGCAGCTCCTATCGCACAGATACGCAGTATTTT
CDR3: CASSSYRTDTQYF
D: .
J: TRBJ2-3
size: .
V: TRBV11-3

DNA: TGTGCCAGCAGCCCGGGGTGGGGCAGCAATCAAGAGACCCAGTACTTC
CDR3: CASSPGWGSNQETQYF
D: .
J: TRBJ2-5
size: .
V: TRBV7-9

DNA: TGTGCCAGCAGCTTGGATCCGGCTTATAATTCACCCCTCCACTTT
CDR3: CASSLDPAYNSPLHF
D: .
J: TRBJ1-6
size: .
V: TRBV5-5

DNA: TGTGCCAGCAGTGCGGTAGCAGATACGCAGTATTTT
CDR3: CASSAVADTQYF
D: .
J: TRBJ2-3
size: .
V: TRBV2

DNA: TGTGCCAGCAGACGGCGGGCGGGAGCCACAGATACGCAGTATTTT
CDR3: CASRRRAGATDTQYF
D: TRBD2
J: TRBJ2-3
size: .
V: TRBV6-1

DNA: TGTGCCAGCAGTGTCTCCGGGGGCAAGAGCCAAGAGACCCAGTACTTC
CDR3: CASSVSGGKSQETQYF
D: .
J: TRBJ2-5
size: .
V: TRBV2

DNA: TGTGCCAGTAGTGAAGCCCCGTGGCCCCAGCATTTT
CDR3: CASSEAPWPQHF
D: .
J: TRBJ1-5
size: few
V: TRBV19

DNA: TGCAGCGTTGTTTGGCCTAGCGGAGGAGATACGCAGTATTTT
CDR3: CSVVWPSGGDTQYF
D: TRBD2
J: TRBJ2-3
size: .
V: TRBV29-1

DNA: TGTGCCAGCAGCCCCCGGGGCTATTATGGCTACACCTTC
CDR3: CASSPRGYYGYTF
D: .
J: TRBJ1-2
size: .
V: TRBV9

DNA: TGTGCCAGTAGTTTACTTCAGGGGTCCTATAATTCACCCCTCCACTTT
CDR3: CASSLLQGSYNSPLHF
D: .
J: TRBJ1-6
size: .
V: TRBV19

DNA: TGTGCCAGCAGTTTTTTAGGAGTCGGACAGGGGTTCGATCAGCCCCAGCATTTT
CDR3: CASSFLGVGQGFDQPQHF
D: TRBD1
J: TRBJ1-5
size: .
V: TRBV28

DNA: TGTGCCAGCAGCTTAGCGGGAGGCCCCAATGAGCAGTTCTTC
CDR3: CASSLAGGPNEQFF
D: .
J: TRBJ2-1
size: .
V: TRBV7-6

DNA: TGTGCCAGCAGCTCCGGGGACAATGTTAACTATGGCTACACCTTC
CDR3: CASSSGDNVNYGYTF
D: .
J: TRBJ1-2
size: .
V: TRBV7-9

DNA: TGTGCCAGCAGCTACGACAGGGGCCTGAACACTGAAGCTTTCTTT
CDR3: CASSYDRGLNTEAFF
D: TRBD1
J: TRBJ1-1
size: .
V: TRBV5-4

DNA: TGTGCCAGTAGTATTGGAGGGGGCTCTGGAAACACCATATATTTT
CDR3: CASSIGGGSGNTIYF
D: .
J: TRBJ1-3
size: .
V: TRBV19

DNA: TGTGCCAGCAGCTTGACAGCCGGGGACTACGAGCAGTACTTC
CDR3: CASSLTAGDYEQYF
D: .
J: TRBJ2-7
size: .
V: TRBV11-2

DNA: TGTGCCAGTAGTGAGCGAATTACAAGACAGGGAAGGAAAGAAAAACTGTTTTTT
CDR3: CASSERITRQGRKEKLFF
D: TRBD1
J: TRBJ1-4
size: .
V: TRBV19

DNA: TGCAGCGTTGGGACAGGGTTATGGTACGAGCAGTACTTC
CDR3: CSVGTGLWYEQYF
D: TRBD1
J: TRBJ2-7
size: .
V: TRBV29-1